These 11 T cell receptor beta chains originate from one sample sequenced in a study of blood T cell repertoires in COVID-19. Profiling relied on immunoSEQ multiplex PCR, and the TCRdb table lists in-frame clones only, not all of them. The sample carries 130,000 to 150,000 clones, roughly 90% recorded once. The sample comprised peripheral blood. These receptors were collected from a human donor in a cohort sampled during active COVID-19.

This clone was seen a few times. This sequence joins TRBV4-1 and TRBJ1-6; 8 positions agree with TRBD1. The CDR3 totals 16 residues. Losses at the gene ends were 0 bases for V and 4 bases for J; bases not matched to a gene: 2. Germline loops: CDR1 MGHRA, CDR2 YSYEKL. The CDR3 region has the DNA TGCGCCAGCAGCCAAGATTGGGACAGGTATAATTCACCCCTCCACTTT. This gives the protein CASSQDWDRYNSPLHF.

The gene calls are TRBV5-6 and TRBJ2-7; no clear D gene. V was shortened by 7 bases and J by 2 bases, with 16 bases between the two germline ends. CDR1 and CDR2 from the germline V gene are SGHDT and YYEEEE. The CDR3 has 14 amino acids. CDR3 sequence (DNA): TGTGCCAGCCGCTCCTCTCGGGTCCCCTACGAGCAGTACTTC. Translated: CASRSSRVPYEQYF.

The chain employs TRBV30 and TRBJ2-2, with 10 bases lining up with TRBD2. After removal of 7 bases from V and 6 bases from J, the junction contained 8 bases not matched to a gene. Germline V gene data show CDR1 as GTSNPN and CDR2 as SVGIG (reference sequence). This CDR3 comprises 14 residues. The CDR3 loop reads CALGLGTSAGELFF. The DNA of the CDR3 is TGTGCCTTAGGACTCGGGACTAGCGCCGGGGAGCTGTTTTTT.

This clone appeared a single time. The V call is TRBV30, the J call TRBJ2-1, with a tentative D call TRBD1 (7 bases). V was trimmed by 0 bases and J by 6 bases, leaving 12 bases between them. Germline CDR1 reads GTSNPN; CDR2 reads SVGIG (reference sequence). The CDR3 sequence is 14 residues long. The CDR3 DNA follows: TGTGCCTGGAGTGTACGGCAGGGGGGCAATGAGCAGTTCTTC. Translation gives CAWSVRQGGNEQFF.

The chain joins TRBV6-2 or TRBV6-3 to TRBJ1-5; D is unclear. The CDR3 length is 14 residues. Germline-derived CDR1 and CDR2 are MNHEY and SVGEGT. V was trimmed by 5 bases and J by 5 bases, leaving 13 bases between them. Written as DNA, the CDR3 is TGTGCCAGCAGTGATGACTTGCTTGATCAGCCCCAGCATTTT. Translating gives CASSDDLLDQPQHF.

This chain's CDR3 is CASSSPGQRNQPQHF. CDR3 nucleotides: TGTGCCAGCAGTTCCCCGGGACAGAGAAATCAGCCCCAGCATTTT. The chain joins TRBV6-2 or TRBV6-3 to TRBJ1-5; 7 nucleotides line up with TRBD1. The CDR3 is 15 amino acids. V lost 4 bases, J lost 4 bases, and 7 bases stayed unmatched. Germline V gene data show CDR1 as MNHEY and CDR2 as SVGEGT.

This rearrangement joins TRBV11-2 to TRBJ2-3; a weak D match, TRBD2 (6 bases). V was trimmed by 4 bases and J by 1 base, leaving 12 bases between them. Germline V CDR1 and CDR2: SGHAT, FQNNGV. The CDR3 has 15 amino acids. Here the CDR3 reads CASSSLAVRTDTQYF. The CDR3 bases are TGTGCCAGCAGCTCATTAGCGGTCCGCACAGATACGCAGTATTTT.

CDR3 amino acids: CASSQAGGGRDYEQYF. The CDR3 DNA reads as TGCGCCAGCAGCCAAGCAGGAGGGGGCCGGGACTACGAGCAGTACTTC. This chain uses TRBV4-1 with TRBJ2-7, with D possibly TRBD1 on 7 matching bases. CDR1 and CDR2 (germline): MGHRA, YSYEKL. This CDR3 is 16 amino acids long. Trimming removed 1 base at V and 3 bases at J, with 16 bases between.

The CDR3 loop is CASSELGRAYSYEQYF. The DNA of the CDR3 is TGTGCCAGCAGTGAACTTGGGCGAGCATATTCCTACGAGCAGTACTTC. The rearrangement links TRBV2 to TRBJ2-7; the D is unclear. Trimming removed 2 bases from V and 1 base from J, with 15 bases in between. Germline loops: CDR1 SNHLY, CDR2 FYNNEI. The CDR3 runs to 16 residues.

The chain combines TRBV4-1 with TRBJ2-7, with D maybe TRBD1 (6 bases). Germline loops: CDR1 MGHRA, CDR2 YSYEKL. CDR3 length: 16 residues. The germline V and J ends were trimmed by 3 bases and 4 bases, with 19 bases remaining between them. CDR3 sequence (DNA): TGCGCCAGCAGCCACTTAGCCGGGACATCGGATTACGAGCAGTACTTC. Protein sequence: CASSHLAGTSDYEQYF.

The chain recombines TRBV7-6 with TRBJ2-3; D might be TRBD2 (7 bases). Germline lookup yields CDR1 SGHVS and CDR2 FNYEAQ. The CDR3 contains 16 residues. V was clipped by 5 bases and J by 0 bases, with 15 bases between them. The CDR3 loop is CASSVGGVWSTDTQYF. The CDR3 DNA follows: TGTGCCAGCAGCGTAGGGGGGGTGTGGAGCACAGATACGCAGTATTTT.